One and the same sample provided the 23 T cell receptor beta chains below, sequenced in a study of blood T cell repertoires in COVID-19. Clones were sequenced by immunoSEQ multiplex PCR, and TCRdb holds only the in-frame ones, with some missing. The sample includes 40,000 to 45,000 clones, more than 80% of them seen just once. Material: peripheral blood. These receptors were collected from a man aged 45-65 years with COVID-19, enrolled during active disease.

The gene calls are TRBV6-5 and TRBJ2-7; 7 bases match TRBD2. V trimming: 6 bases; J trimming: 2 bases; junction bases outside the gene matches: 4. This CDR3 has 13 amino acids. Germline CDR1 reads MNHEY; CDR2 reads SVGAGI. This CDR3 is CASSRGLAYEQYF. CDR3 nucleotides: TGTGCCAGCAGCCGAGGACTAGCCTACGAGCAGTACTTC.

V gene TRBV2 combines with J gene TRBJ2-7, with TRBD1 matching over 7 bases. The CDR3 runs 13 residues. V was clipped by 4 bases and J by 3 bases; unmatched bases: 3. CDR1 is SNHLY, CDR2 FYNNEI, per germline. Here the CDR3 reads CASSGTGGYEQYF. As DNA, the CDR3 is TGTGCCAGCAGTGGGACAGGCGGCTACGAGCAGTACTTC.

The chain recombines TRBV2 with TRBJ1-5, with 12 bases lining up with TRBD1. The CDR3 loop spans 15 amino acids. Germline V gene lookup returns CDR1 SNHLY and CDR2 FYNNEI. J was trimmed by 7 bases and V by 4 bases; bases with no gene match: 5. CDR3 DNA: TGTGCCAGCAGTGCCGGGACAGGGGGCCAGCAGCCCCAGCATTTT. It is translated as CASSAGTGGQQPQHF.

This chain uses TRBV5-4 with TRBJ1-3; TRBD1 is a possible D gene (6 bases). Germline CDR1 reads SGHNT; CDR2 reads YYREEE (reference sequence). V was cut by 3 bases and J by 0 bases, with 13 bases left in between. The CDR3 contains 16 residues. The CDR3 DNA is TGTGCCAGCAGCTCAACAGGGTTCTACTCTGGAAACACCATATATTTT. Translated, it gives CASSSTGFYSGNTIYF.

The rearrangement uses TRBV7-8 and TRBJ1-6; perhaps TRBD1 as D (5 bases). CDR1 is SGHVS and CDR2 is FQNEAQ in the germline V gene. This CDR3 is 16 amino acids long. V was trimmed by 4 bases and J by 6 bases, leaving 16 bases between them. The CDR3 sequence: CASSSPWRQSNSPLHF. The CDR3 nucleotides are TGTGCCAGCAGCTCCCCTTGGCGACAGAGTAATTCACCCCTCCACTTT.

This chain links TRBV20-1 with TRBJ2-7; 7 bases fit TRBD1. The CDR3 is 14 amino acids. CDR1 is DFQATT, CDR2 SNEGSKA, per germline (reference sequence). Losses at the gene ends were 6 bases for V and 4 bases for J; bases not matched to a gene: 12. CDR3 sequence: CSASRTGGSYEQYF. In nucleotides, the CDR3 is TGCAGTGCAAGTAGGACAGGAGGTTCTTACGAGCAGTACTTC.

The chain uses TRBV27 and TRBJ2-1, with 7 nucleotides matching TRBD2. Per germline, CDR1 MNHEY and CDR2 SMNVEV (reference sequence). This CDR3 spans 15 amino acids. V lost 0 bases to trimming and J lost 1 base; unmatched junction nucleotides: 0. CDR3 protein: CASSLSSGSYNEQFF. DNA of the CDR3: TGTGCCAGCAGTTTATCTAGCGGGTCCTACAATGAGCAGTTCTTC.

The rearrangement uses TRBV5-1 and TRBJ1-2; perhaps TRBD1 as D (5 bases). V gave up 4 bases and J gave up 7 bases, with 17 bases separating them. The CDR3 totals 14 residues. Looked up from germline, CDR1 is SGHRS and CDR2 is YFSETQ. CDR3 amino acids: CASSPGNPGGGYTF. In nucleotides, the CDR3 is TGCGCCAGCAGCCCGGGGAACCCGGGGGGTGGCTACACCTTC.

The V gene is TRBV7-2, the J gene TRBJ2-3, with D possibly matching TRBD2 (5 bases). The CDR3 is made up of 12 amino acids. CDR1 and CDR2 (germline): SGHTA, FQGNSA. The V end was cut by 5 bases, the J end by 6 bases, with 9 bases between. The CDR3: CASSRPGDTQYF. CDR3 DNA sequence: TGTGCCAGCAGCAGACCGGGGGATACGCAGTATTTT.

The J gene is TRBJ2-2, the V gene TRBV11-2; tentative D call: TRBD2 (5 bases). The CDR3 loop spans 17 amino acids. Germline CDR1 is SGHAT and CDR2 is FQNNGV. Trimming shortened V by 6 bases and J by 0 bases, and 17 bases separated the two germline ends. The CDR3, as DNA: TGTGCCAGCAGAAAGACGATTGGGAGCTCGAACACCGGGGAGCTGTTTTTT. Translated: CASRKTIGSSNTGELFF.

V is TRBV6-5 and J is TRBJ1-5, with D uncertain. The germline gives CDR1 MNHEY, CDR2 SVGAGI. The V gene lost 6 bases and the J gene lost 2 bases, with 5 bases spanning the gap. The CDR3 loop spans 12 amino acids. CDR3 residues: CASREGNQPQHF. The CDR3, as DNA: TGTGCCAGCAGAGAGGGCAATCAGCCCCAGCATTTT.

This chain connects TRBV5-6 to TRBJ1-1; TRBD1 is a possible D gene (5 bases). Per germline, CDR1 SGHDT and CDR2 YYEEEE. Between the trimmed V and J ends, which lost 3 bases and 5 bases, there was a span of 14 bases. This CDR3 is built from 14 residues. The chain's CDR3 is CASSWAGGITEAFF. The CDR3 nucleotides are TGTGCCAGCAGCTGGGCCGGGGGGATTACTGAAGCTTTCTTT.

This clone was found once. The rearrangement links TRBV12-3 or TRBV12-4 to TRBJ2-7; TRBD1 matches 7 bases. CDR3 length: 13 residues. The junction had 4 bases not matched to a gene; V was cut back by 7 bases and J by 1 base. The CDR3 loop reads CASNGDSSYEQYF. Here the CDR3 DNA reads TGTGCCAGCAACGGGGACAGTTCCTACGAGCAGTACTTC.

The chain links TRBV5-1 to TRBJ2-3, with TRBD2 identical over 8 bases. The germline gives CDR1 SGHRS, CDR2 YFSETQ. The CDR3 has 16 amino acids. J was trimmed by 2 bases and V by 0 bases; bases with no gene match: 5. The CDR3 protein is CASSLAVAGPTDTQYF. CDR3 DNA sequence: TGCGCCAGCAGCTTGGCGGTAGCGGGGCCCACAGATACGCAGTATTTT.

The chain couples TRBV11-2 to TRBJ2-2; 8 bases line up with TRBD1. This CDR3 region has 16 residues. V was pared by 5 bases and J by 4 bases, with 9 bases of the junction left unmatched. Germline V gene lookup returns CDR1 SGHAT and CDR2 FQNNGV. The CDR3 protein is CASSAQGAPSTGELFF. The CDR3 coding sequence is TGTGCCAGCAGCGCGCAGGGGGCGCCTAGCACCGGGGAGCTGTTTTTT.

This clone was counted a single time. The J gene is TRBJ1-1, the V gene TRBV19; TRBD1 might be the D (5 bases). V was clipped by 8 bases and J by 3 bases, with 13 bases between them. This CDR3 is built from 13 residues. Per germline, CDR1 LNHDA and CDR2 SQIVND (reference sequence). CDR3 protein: CASGDRGYTEAFF. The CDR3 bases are TGTGCCAGTGGAGACCGGGGGTACACTGAAGCTTTCTTT.

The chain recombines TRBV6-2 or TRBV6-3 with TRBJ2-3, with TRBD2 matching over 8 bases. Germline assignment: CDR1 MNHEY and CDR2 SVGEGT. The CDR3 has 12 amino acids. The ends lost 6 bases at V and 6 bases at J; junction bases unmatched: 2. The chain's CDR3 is CASSGGRDTQYF. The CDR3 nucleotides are TGTGCCAGCAGCGGCGGGAGGGATACGCAGTATTTT.

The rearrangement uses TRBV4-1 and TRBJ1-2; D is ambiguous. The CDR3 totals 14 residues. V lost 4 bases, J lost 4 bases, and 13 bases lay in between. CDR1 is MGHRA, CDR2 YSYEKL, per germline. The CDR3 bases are TGCGCCAGCAGCCCGCTACAGAGTACCTATGGCTACACCTTC. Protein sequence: CASSPLQSTYGYTF.

CDR3 DNA sequence: TGTGCCTGGAGTGTCCGACAGTTAAATCAGCCCCAGCATTTT. This translates into CAWSVRQLNQPQHF. This chain connects TRBV30 to TRBJ1-5; TRBD1 might be the D (5 bases). The CDR3 runs to 14 residues. V was cut by 0 bases and J by 4 bases, with 10 bases left in between. CDR1 GTSNPN and CDR2 SVGIG come from the germline V gene (reference sequence).

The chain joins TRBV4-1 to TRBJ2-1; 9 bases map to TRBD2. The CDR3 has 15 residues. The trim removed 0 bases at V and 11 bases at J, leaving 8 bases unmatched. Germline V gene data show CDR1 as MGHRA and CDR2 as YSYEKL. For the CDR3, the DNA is TGCGCCAGCAGCCAAGATTTTGGGGCTAGCGGGAAGCAGTTCTTC. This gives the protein CASSQDFGASGKQFF.

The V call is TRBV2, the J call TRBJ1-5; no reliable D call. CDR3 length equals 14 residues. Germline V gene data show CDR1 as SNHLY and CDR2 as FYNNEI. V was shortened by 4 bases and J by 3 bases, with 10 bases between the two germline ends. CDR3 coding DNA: TGTGCCAGCAGTGCATCCAGAAACAATCAGCCCCAGCATTTT. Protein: CASSASRNNQPQHF.

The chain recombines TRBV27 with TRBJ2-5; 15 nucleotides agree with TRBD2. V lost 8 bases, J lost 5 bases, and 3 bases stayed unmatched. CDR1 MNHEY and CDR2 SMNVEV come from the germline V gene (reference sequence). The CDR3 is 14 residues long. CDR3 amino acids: CASGTSGRRETQYF. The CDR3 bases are TGTGCCAGCGGGACTAGCGGGAGGAGGGAGACCCAGTACTTC.

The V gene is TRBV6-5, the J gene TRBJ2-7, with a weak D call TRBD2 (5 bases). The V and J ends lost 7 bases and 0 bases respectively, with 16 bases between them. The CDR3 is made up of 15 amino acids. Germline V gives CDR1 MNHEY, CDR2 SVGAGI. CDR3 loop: CASTKPGLLSYEQYF. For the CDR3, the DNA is TGTGCCAGCACCAAACCCGGACTGCTCTCCTACGAGCAGTACTTC.